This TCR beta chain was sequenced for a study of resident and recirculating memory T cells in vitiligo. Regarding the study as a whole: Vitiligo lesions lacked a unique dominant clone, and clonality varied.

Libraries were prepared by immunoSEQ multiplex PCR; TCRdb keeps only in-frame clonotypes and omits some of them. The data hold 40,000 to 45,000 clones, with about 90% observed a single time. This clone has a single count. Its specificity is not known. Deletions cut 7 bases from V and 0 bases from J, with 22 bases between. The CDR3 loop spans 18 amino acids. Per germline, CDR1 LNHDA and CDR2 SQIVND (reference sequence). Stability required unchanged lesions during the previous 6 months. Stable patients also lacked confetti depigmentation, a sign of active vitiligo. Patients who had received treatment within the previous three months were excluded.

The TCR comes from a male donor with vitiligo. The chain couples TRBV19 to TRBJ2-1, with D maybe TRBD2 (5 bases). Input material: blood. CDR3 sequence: CASTPLEWRVSSYNEQFF. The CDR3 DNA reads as TGTGCCAGTACCCCCCTAGAATGGCGGGTTAGCTCCTACAATGAGCAGTTCTTC.